The clone carrying this TCR beta chain has just one count. CD8 cells classed as naive were CD45RO-negative and positively selected for CCR7, excluding terminally differentiated effector memory CD45RA+ cells. Germline loops: CDR1 MNHEY, CDR2 SMNVEV (reference sequence). The CDR3 sequence is 14 residues long. V lost 2 bases and J lost 6; bases outside the gene matches: 3. This sample was taken from a study of shared clonotypes between healthy human individuals. Whole-study context: For every donor, three CD4 naive, three CD4 memory, two CD8 naive and one CD8 memory plates were used.

Genomic DNA belonging to each subset was distributed in equal measure over several immunoSEQ plates. Clones were sequenced by immunoSEQ multiplex PCR, and TCRdb holds only the in-frame ones, with some missing. Of over 2,000,000 clones in the sample, around 93% are singletons; the top ten hold over 1.5%. This chain connects TRBV27 to TRBJ2-2, with 7 bases fitting TRBD1. This receptor was identified in a man between 18 and 35 years old in good health. Some clones in this sample may be carry-over from other donors' samples. Sequencing was performed on naive CD8+ T cells from PBMCs. DNA of the CDR3: TGTGCCAGCAGTTTAACCGGGACAGCCGGGGAGCTGTTTTTT. Translating gives CASSLTGTAGELFF.